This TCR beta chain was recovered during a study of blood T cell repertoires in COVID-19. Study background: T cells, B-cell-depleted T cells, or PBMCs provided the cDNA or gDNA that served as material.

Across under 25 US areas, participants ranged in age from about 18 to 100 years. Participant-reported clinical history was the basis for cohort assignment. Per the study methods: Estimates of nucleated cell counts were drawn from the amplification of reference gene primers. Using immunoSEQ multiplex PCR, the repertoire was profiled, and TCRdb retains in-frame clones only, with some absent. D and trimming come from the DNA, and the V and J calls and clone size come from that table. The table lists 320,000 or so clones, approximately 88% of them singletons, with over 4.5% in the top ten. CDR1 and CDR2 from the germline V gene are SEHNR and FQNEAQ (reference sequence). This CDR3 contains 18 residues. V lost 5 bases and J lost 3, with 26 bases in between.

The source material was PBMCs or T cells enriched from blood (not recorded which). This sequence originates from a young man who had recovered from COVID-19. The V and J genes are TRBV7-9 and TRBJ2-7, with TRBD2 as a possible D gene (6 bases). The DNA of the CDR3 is TGTGCCAGCAGCCATATTCCGGGGGACTCGGTGCGTTTCTACGAGCAGTACTTC. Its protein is CASSHIPGDSVRFYEQYF.